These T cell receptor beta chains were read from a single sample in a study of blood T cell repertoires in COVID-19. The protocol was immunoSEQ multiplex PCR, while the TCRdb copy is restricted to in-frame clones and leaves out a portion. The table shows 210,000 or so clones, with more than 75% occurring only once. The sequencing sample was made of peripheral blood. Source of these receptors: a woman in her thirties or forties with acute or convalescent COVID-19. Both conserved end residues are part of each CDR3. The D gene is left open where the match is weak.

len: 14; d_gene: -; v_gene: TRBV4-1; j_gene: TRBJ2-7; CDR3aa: CASSQEFTTYEQYF
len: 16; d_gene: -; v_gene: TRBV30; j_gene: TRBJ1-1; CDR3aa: CAWSAVRVSMNTEAFF
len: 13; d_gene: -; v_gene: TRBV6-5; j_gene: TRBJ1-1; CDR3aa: CASSSALNTEAFF
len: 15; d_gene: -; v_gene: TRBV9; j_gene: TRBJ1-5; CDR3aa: CASSGFQGSHQPQHF
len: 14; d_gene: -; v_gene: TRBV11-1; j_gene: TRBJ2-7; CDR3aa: CASSLQGSSYEQYF
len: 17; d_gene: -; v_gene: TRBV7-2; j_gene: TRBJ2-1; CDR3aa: CASSLGSARPLSNEQFF
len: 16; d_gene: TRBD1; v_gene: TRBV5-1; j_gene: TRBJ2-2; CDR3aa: CASSLGTGAAAGELFF
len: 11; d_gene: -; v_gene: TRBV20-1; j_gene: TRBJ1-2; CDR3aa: CSATSHYGYTF
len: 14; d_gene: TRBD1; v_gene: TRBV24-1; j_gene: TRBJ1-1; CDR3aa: CATSSTGENTEAFF
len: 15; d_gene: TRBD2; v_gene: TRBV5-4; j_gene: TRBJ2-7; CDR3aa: CASSSREGQKYEQYF
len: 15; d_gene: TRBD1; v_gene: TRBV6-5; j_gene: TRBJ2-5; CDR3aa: CASITDRGNMKTQYF
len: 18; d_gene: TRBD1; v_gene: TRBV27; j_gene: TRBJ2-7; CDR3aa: CASSLSQDRGGGVHEQYF
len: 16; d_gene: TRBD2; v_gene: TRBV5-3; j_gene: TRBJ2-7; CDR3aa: CARSLGGAGGDYEQYF
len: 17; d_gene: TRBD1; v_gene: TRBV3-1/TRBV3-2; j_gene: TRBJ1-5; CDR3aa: CASSQAPSTGFNQPQHF
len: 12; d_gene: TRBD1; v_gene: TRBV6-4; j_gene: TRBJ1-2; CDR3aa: CASSAGTDGYTF
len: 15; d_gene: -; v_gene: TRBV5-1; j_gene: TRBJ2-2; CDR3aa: CASSLDRPRTGELFF
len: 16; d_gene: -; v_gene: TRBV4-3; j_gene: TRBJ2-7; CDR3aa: CASSQEIAVRTYEQYF
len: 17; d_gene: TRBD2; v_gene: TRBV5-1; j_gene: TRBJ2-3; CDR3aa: CASSRLIAGGKTDTQYF
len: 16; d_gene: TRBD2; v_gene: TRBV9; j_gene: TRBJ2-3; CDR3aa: CASSPGTSGGRDTQYF
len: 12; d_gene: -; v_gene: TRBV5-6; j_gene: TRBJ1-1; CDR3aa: CASSLGSLEAFF